Included here is one TCR beta chain sequence, with context. V gave up 1 base and J gave up 2 bases, with 9 bases separating them. The CDR3 consists of 14 residues. CDR1 MGHRA and CDR2 YSYEKL come from the germline V gene. This entry is derived from a study of shared clonotypes between healthy human individuals. Study details: A couple of women and three men aged 18 to 49 made up the donors. Plates per donor: three CD4 naive, three CD4 memory, two CD8 naive, one CD8 memory.

Only in-frame clones appear in the TCRdb table, and some are missing; sequencing was by immunoSEQ multiplex PCR. The repertoire holds under 1,100,000 clones, approximately 68% seen once, with around 1.5% in the top ten. The sequenced sample was memory CD4+ T cells sorted from blood. Sample subset: CD45RA-negative fraction. The source is a man aged 18 to 35 in good health. The chain recombines TRBV4-1 with TRBJ2-7; D gene uncertain. The CDR3 bases are TGCGCCAGCAGCCAAGCTGAATCAGCCTACGAGCAGTACTTC. Amino acid sequence: CASSQAESAYEQYF.